A single sample gave rise to the 10 T cell receptor beta chains below, sequenced in a study of blood T cell repertoires in COVID-19. TCRdb's copy holds only in-frame clones and misses some; the assay was immunoSEQ multiplex PCR. The table records over 120,000 clones, about 82% of them present only once. Sequenced input: peripheral blood. Receptor source: an elderly woman with active or convalescent COVID-19.

The chain joins TRBV18 to TRBJ1-1; D ambiguous. This CDR3 region has 14 residues. Trimming took off 2 bases at V and 1 base at J, with 8 bases between the two ends. Germline CDR1 and CDR2: KGHSH and LQKENI. The CDR3 protein is CASSPFRENTEAFF. The CDR3 DNA follows: TGTGCCAGCTCACCATTCCGGGAGAACACTGAAGCTTTCTTT.

The chain has TRBV6-1 and TRBJ2-1; D might be TRBD2 (5 bases). CDR3 length equals 12 residues. Per germline, CDR1 MNHNS and CDR2 SASEGT. V was pared by 2 bases and J by 6 bases, with 5 bases between. CDR3 DNA: TGTGCCAGCAGTGAAAGCGGCAATGAGCAGTTCTTC. It yields the protein CASSESGNEQFF.

The rearrangement links TRBV7-2 to TRBJ2-7, with a tentative D call TRBD2 (7 bases). Per the germline V gene, CDR1 is SGHTA and CDR2 is FQGNSA. V was pared by 1 base and J by 2 bases, with 15 bases between. The CDR3 spans 16 residues. The CDR3: CASSLGRGAIAYEQYF. Written as DNA, the CDR3 is TGTGCCAGCAGCTTAGGCCGGGGGGCCATTGCCTACGAGCAGTACTTC. Supplemented by reference TRBV7-2 and TRBJ2-7, the full variable domain reads GAGVSQSPSNKVTEKGKDVELRCDPISGHTALYWYRQSLGQGLEFLIYFQGNSAPDKSGLPSDRFSAERTGGSVSTLTIQRTQQEDSAVYLCASSLGRGAIAYEQYFGPGTRLTVT.

The chain combines TRBV5-4 with TRBJ2-1; TRBD1 aligns across 9 bases. After removal of 4 bases from V and 3 bases from J, the junction contained 5 bases not matched to a gene. In germline, CDR1 is SGHNT, CDR2 YYREEE (reference sequence). The CDR3 is 15 residues long. In DNA, the CDR3 is TGTGCCAGCAGCGTGGGACAGGGTGGCTACAATGAGCAGTTCTTC. The encoded protein is CASSVGQGGYNEQFF.

V gene TRBV12-3 or TRBV12-4 combines with J gene TRBJ1-2; D is possibly TRBD1 (5 bases). The CDR3 is made up of 12 amino acids. V gave up 8 bases and J gave up 4 bases, with 11 bases separating them. The CDR3 region is CASGGQGYGYTF. The CDR3 DNA follows: TGTGCCAGCGGTGGGCAGGGCTATGGCTACACCTTC.

The DNA of the CDR3 is TGTGCCTGGAGTGTGGGACTGTCCGACGAGCAGTACTTC. Protein: CAWSVGLSDEQYF. This chain joins TRBV30 and TRBJ2-7; a weak D match, TRBD2 (6 bases). The CDR3 runs 13 residues. Germline CDR1 GTSNPN, CDR2 SVGIG (reference sequence). The germline V and J ends were trimmed by 0 bases and 5 bases, with 11 bases remaining between them.

The chain recombines TRBV5-1 with TRBJ2-7, with 10 bases aligning to TRBD2. The CDR3 covers 15 residues. Germline lookup yields CDR1 SGHRS and CDR2 YFSETQ. The V and J ends lost 3 bases and 2 bases, in that order; junction bases with no gene match: 5. CDR3 bases: TGCGCCAGCAGCTCTGGACTAGCGGTTCCCTACGAGCAGTACTTC. Translated, it gives CASSSGLAVPYEQYF.

This clone was counted only a few times. V gene TRBV28 combines with J gene TRBJ2-5, with TRBD1 identical over 8 bases. Germline CDR1 reads MDHEN; CDR2 reads SYDVKM. CDR3 length: 15 residues. V shed 6 bases and J 5 bases; nucleotides not matched to a gene: 11. CDR3 residues: CASSRTGGKLETQYF. DNA of the CDR3: TGTGCCAGCAGCCGTACAGGGGGGAAGTTGGAGACCCAGTACTTC.

This clone was found many times. V and J are TRBV7-2 and TRBJ1-3; 8 nucleotides match TRBD1. The CDR3 totals 17 residues. CDR1 and CDR2 from the germline V gene are SGHTA and FQGNSA. With 2 bases clipped from V and 3 bases from J, the junction kept 9 bases outside the gene matches. CDR3 coding DNA: TGTGCCAGCAGCTTATTCTCCGGGACAGGTCATGGAAACACCATATATTTT. Its protein is CASSLFSGTGHGNTIYF.

This chain uses TRBV30 with TRBJ1-4; D is perhaps TRBD1 (5 bases). Trimming took off 0 bases at V and 3 bases at J, with 17 bases between the two ends. The CDR3 totals 17 residues. Germline V gives CDR1 GTSNPN, CDR2 SVGIG (reference sequence). In nucleotides, the CDR3 is TGTGCCTGGAGTGTACCCAGGGCTAGGTCGTCTAATGAAAAACTGTTTTTT. Protein sequence: CAWSVPRARSSNEKLFF.